This is a list of T cell receptor beta chains from one sample in a study of T-cell memory formation after mild COVID-19. MiXCR, run by TCRdb on the 5' RACE reads, gives a single entry per CDR3 protein. Among 250,000 to 300,000 distinct CDR3 sequences, 15% to 20% were seen once, and the ten largest hold roughly a fifth. Source material: PBMCs or a T cell subset sorted from them (not recorded which). All receptors derive from a man aged 18 to 29 who had mild COVID-19 (a few samples of this study predate the infection). Cell type and time point are not known. Each CDR3 is given with its conserved first and last residue. Fields, in order: V gene, clone size, D gene, J gene, CDR3 protein, CDR3 DNA. The D gene is left open where the match is weak. Clone size is stated in some rows and not others, as once, few, many or a class when expanded.

v_call: TRBV27
clone_size: few
d_call: -
j_call: TRBJ1-2
cdr3_aa: CASSFTQGQGYTF
cdr3_nt: TGTGCCAGCAGTTTTACCCAGGGGCAAGGCTACACCTTC

v_call: TRBV20-1
clone_size: -
d_call: -
j_call: TRBJ1-1
cdr3_aa: CSPHVAGLWGAFF
cdr3_nt: TGCAGTCCACACGTCGCAGGGTTATGGGGAGCTTTCTTT

v_call: TRBV2
clone_size: few
d_call: -
j_call: TRBJ1-6
cdr3_aa: CASRGTQNSPLHF
cdr3_nt: TGTGCCAGCAGAGGGACGCAGAATTCACCCCTCCACTTT

v_call: TRBV18
clone_size: -
d_call: -
j_call: TRBJ2-6
cdr3_aa: CASSPEGSSGANVLTF
cdr3_nt: TGTGCCAGCTCACCGGAAGGAAGCTCTGGGGCCAACGTCCTGACTTTC

v_call: TRBV6-4
clone_size: few
d_call: -
j_call: TRBJ1-5
cdr3_aa: CASKGTRNQPQHF
cdr3_nt: TGTGCCAGCAAAGGGACACGGAATCAGCCCCAGCATTTT

v_call: TRBV5-1
clone_size: -
d_call: TRBD1
j_call: TRBJ1-5
cdr3_aa: CASSPTGEWDNQPQHF
cdr3_nt: TGCGCCAGCAGCCCGACAGGGGAATGGGACAATCAGCCCCAGCATTTT

v_call: TRBV29-1
clone_size: many
d_call: -
j_call: TRBJ2-7
cdr3_aa: CSVRSSSYEQYF
cdr3_nt: TGCAGCGTTCGAAGCAGCTCCTACGAGCAGTACTTC

v_call: TRBV9
clone_size: few
d_call: TRBD1
j_call: TRBJ2-1
cdr3_aa: CASAGQGWDNEQFF
cdr3_nt: TGTGCCAGCGCGGGACAGGGGTGGGACAATGAGCAGTTCTTC

v_call: TRBV20-1
clone_size: -
d_call: TRBD1
j_call: TRBJ2-3
cdr3_aa: CSARVPTGGSPGTQYF
cdr3_nt: TGCAGTGCTAGAGTCCCGACAGGGGGATCTCCTGGTACGCAGTATTTT

v_call: TRBV28
clone_size: -
d_call: TRBD2
j_call: TRBJ2-3
cdr3_aa: CASSPSRAGDTDTQYF
cdr3_nt: TGTGCCAGCAGTCCGTCTCGAGCGGGGGACACAGATACGCAGTATTTT

v_call: TRBV7-9
clone_size: few
d_call: -
j_call: TRBJ1-6
cdr3_aa: CASSYRSSYNSPLHF
cdr3_nt: TGTGCCAGCAGTTATAGGAGCTCCTATAATTCACCCCTCCACTTT

v_call: TRBV5-4
clone_size: -
d_call: TRBD2
j_call: TRBJ2-3
cdr3_aa: CASSAPLAGGGDTQYF
cdr3_nt: TGTGCCAGCAGCGCCCCCTTAGCGGGGGGCGGGGATACGCAGTATTTT